This T cell receptor beta chain was observed in a study of monozygotic twins with inflammatory bowel disease. Study results and caveats: Clonotype sharing was lower in IBD patients than healthy twins, most markedly with disease activity. Nothing supported a single strong signal or clonotype that was associated with IBD.

Details on this clonotype: Its specificity is not known.

The CDR3 runs 13 residues. Germline V CDR1 and CDR2: ENHRY, SYGVKD. UMIs bearing a 6-nucleotide sample barcode were added through template switching. No DNA is given; TCRdb re-called the 5' RACE reads and lists each CDR3 protein once. This listing includes around 410,000 distinct CDR3 sequences. The rearrangement uses TRBV10-3 and TRBJ2-2; the D gene TCRdb calls, TRBD1, cannot be checked with no DNA. This clonotype was obtained from a human donor with ulcerative colitis or Crohn's disease, or a healthy co-twin of an affected twin (not recorded which). What was sequenced was blood. The CDR3 region is CAIGGDNTGELFF.